These 6 T cell receptor beta chains were all obtained from the same sample, sequenced in a study of CD8+CD57+ T cells in acquired aplastic anemia. Patients chosen for sequencing had CD8+CD57+ cells that had expanded, as shown by flow cytometry. Genomic DNA, serving as template, underwent TCR beta VDJ and CDR3 profiling. TCRdb fed the reads into MiXCR, producing one record per CDR3 protein. The sample includes roughly 190,000 distinct CDR3 sequences, around 45% of them seen just once. Sequenced: sorted CD4+, CD8+, or CD8+CD57+ T cells (not recorded which) from PBMCs. All receptors come from a human donor with aplastic anemia.

This chain links TRBV10-1 with TRBJ2-3; no clear D gene. V lost 10 bases and J lost 8, with 10 bases in between. The V gene's germline CDR1 is WNHNN and CDR2 SYGVQD (reference sequence). The CDR3 is 10 residues long. CDR3 DNA sequence: TGCGCCAACCAGACTGGTACGCAGTATTTT. It codes for CANQTGTQYF.

This clonotype was recorded at least ten times. The rearrangement joins TRBV5-5 to TRBJ2-2, with a tentative D call TRBD1 (6 bases). The CDR3 extends over 14 amino acids. Germline V lookup: CDR1 SGHKS, CDR2 YYEKEE (reference sequence). V lost 2 bases, J lost 7 bases, and 12 bases lay in between. DNA of the CDR3: TGTGCCAGCAGCTTCCCAGGGGCCGGCGGGGAGCTGTTTTTT. Encoded protein: CASSFPGAGGELFF.

This clonotype turned up a few times. This clone may be a read error of a much larger clone one base away. This chain connects TRBV4-1 to TRBJ1-1; D gene ambiguous. Germline V gives CDR1 MGHRA, CDR2 YSYEKL. The CDR3 sequence is 14 residues long. The CDR3: CASSQPGRNTEALF. The CDR3 DNA reads as TGCGCCAGCAGCCAACCGGGTAGGAACACTGAAGCTCTCTTT.

The table lists this clonotype with many counts. The rearrangement links TRBV9 to TRBJ2-2; 8 bases align to TRBD2. Per germline, CDR1 SGDLS and CDR2 YYNGEE. The CDR3 consists of 15 residues. The J segment lost 10 bases and the V segment lost 0 bases, leaving 8 bases of the junction unmatched. The CDR3 DNA reads as TGTGCCAGCAGCGTAGCCCACGGGAGGGCCGCGGAGCTGTTTTTT. Protein sequence: CASSVAHGRAAELFF.

V and J are TRBV20-1 and TRBJ1-3; 7 bases are a match to TRBD1. This CDR3 contains 15 residues. With 0 bases clipped from V and 0 bases from J, the junction kept 2 bases outside the gene matches. Germline loops: CDR1 DFQATT, CDR2 SNEGSKA (reference sequence). The CDR3 DNA reads TGCAGTGCTAGAGATGGGACAGCCTCTGGAAACACCATATATTTT. Protein: CSARDGTASGNTIYF.

V is TRBV27 and J is TRBJ1-2; D is possibly TRBD1 (5 bases). The CDR3 is made up of 13 amino acids. V dropped 3 bases and J dropped 5 bases, with 10 bases sitting between them. Per the germline V gene, CDR1 is MNHEY and CDR2 is SMNVEV (reference sequence). CDR3 nucleotides: TGTGCCAGCAGTTTGCGACAGACGTATGGCTACACCTTC. This gives the protein CASSLRQTYGYTF.